A single sample gave rise to the 4 T cell receptor beta chains below, sequenced in a study of control samples from healthy donors and cancer patients. The assay was immunoSEQ multiplex PCR, and TCRdb's table has in-frame clones only and misses some. Of about 44,000 clones listed, roughly 86% are singletons. The material sequenced was PBMCs. The receptors stem from a woman in her sixties with lung cancer.

V gene TRBV11-1 combines with J gene TRBJ2-1; 7 bases map to TRBD2. V was clipped by 1 base and J by 2 bases; unmatched bases: 5. The CDR3 is 16 residues long. Germline CDR1 SGHAT, CDR2 FQDESV (reference sequence). The CDR3 reads CASSLGASGTYNEQFF. CDR3 sequence (DNA): TGTGCCAGCAGCTTAGGCGCCAGCGGGACCTACAATGAGCAGTTCTTC.

This clone was seen only once. The V and J genes are TRBV13 and TRBJ2-1; D ambiguous. The CDR3 sequence is 17 residues long. V was shortened by 0 bases and J by 2 bases, with 14 bases between the two germline ends. Germline CDR1 and CDR2: PRHDT and FYEKMQ (reference sequence). The chain's CDR3 is CASSLGGRNAAYNEQFF. CDR3 DNA: TGTGCCAGCAGCTTAGGTGGGCGGAACGCCGCCTACAATGAGCAGTTCTTC. The full variable domain, its missing parts supplied by reference TRBV13 and TRBJ2-1, is AAGVIQSPRHLIKEKRETATLKCYPIPRHDTVYWYQQGPGQDPQFLISFYEKMQSDKGSIPDRFSAQQFSDYHSELNMSSLELGDSALYFCASSLGGRNAAYNEQFFGPGTRLTVL.

The rearrangement uses TRBV11-2 and TRBJ1-3; D uncertain. V lost 4 bases, J lost 4 bases, and 14 bases lay in between. The CDR3 is made up of 15 amino acids. The germline gives CDR1 SGHAT, CDR2 FQNNGV. The CDR3 sequence: CASSYAENRGNTIYF. The DNA of the CDR3 is TGTGCCAGCAGCTATGCCGAAAACCGGGGAAACACCATATATTTT.

The genes are TRBV7-9 and TRBJ1-3; 9 positions agree with TRBD1. This CDR3 has 14 amino acids. V was pared by 3 bases and J by 3 bases, with 0 bases of the junction left unmatched. Germline CDR1 and CDR2: SEHNR and FQNEAQ (reference sequence). The chain's CDR3 is CASSLGQGGNTIYF. The CDR3 DNA follows: TGTGCCAGCAGCTTGGGACAGGGTGGAAACACCATATATTTT. Complete variable domain (other parts from reference TRBV7-9 and TRBJ1-3): DTGVSQNPRHKITKRGQNVTFRCDPISEHNRLYWYRQTLGQGPEFLTYFQNEAQLEKSRLLSDRFSAERPKGSFSTLEIQRTEQGDSAMYLCASSLGQGGNTIYFGEGSWLTVV.